These 31 T cell receptor beta chains share one sample of origin, sequenced in a study of cytomegalovirus exposure and HLA in healthy donors. 13 Jbeta primers and 60 Vbeta primers were used for the PCR. Assay: immunoSEQ multiplex PCR; the TCRdb copy retains only in-frame clones and omits some. The table records 200,000 to 250,000 clones, 60% to 80% of them present only once. Sample: PBMCs. These receptor sequences come from a woman aged 25 to 39 in good health and CMV-seronegative.

This clone was seen a handful of times. CDR3: CASSFGLIPLADTQYF. DNA for the CDR3: TGCGCCAGCAGCTTCGGACTCATCCCTTTAGCAGATACGCAGTATTTT. The rearrangement links TRBV5-1 to TRBJ2-3; tentatively, D is TRBD2 (5 bases). The V end lost 2 bases, the J end lost 4 bases, and 17 bases lay between the germline ends. Per germline, CDR1 SGHRS and CDR2 YFSETQ. The length of the CDR3 is 16 residues.

V gene TRBV30 combines with J gene TRBJ2-7; TRBD1 matches at 9 bases. CDR1 GTSNPN and CDR2 SVGIG come from the germline V gene (reference sequence). Trimming at V came to 3 bases and at J to 6 bases, leaving 9 bases not matched to a gene. The CDR3 length is 14 residues. The CDR3 loop reads CAWSAGQGYAEQYF. CDR3 DNA: TGTGCCTGGAGCGCCGGACAGGGGTATGCCGAGCAGTACTTC.

The J gene is TRBJ2-7, the V gene TRBV7-9; 8 nucleotides align to TRBD2. This CDR3 has 13 amino acids. CDR1 and CDR2 from the germline V gene are SEHNR and FQNEAQ (reference sequence). V trimming: 5 bases; J trimming: 6 bases; junction bases outside the gene matches: 6. This CDR3 is CASSPSGSGEQYF. CDR3 in DNA: TGTGCCAGCAGCCCGAGCGGGAGTGGCGAGCAGTACTTC.

The genes are TRBV6-5 and TRBJ2-5; 9 nucleotides line up with TRBD1. The last part of the DNA fits TRBJ2-7 better; the J call may be wrong. CDR3 length: 15 residues. The V gene's germline CDR1 is MNHEY and CDR2 SVGAGI. The CDR3: CASTSDRGSSYEQYF. DNA of the CDR3: TGTGCCAGCACTTCGGACAGGGGAAGCTCCTACGAGCAGTACTTC.

The CDR3 nucleotides read TGTGCCAGCAGCCCCCCACCGGGGGTACCTGGCTACACCTTC. Protein: CASSPPPGVPGYTF. This rearrangement joins TRBV9 to TRBJ1-2, with a possible D match to TRBD1 (5 bases). The CDR3 totals 14 residues. Germline values: CDR1 SGDLS, CDR2 YYNGEE. With 4 bases removed from V and 7 bases from J, the gap between germline ends came to 17 bases.

The V gene is TRBV29-1, the J gene TRBJ1-2; D call uncertain. Germline V gene sequence: CDR1 SQVTM, CDR2 ANQGSEA. The CDR3 has 15 residues. V lost 0 bases and J lost 8, with 19 bases in between. Here the CDR3 DNA reads TGCAGCGTTGAAGATAATTCAGGCCGGTGGCAGGGCTACACCTTC. It specifies CSVEDNSGRWQGYTF.

In DNA form, the CDR3 reads TGTGCCAGTAGTCCGTCCAGGGGGTATCAGCCCCAGCATTTT. This encodes CASSPSRGYQPQHF. The chain combines TRBV19 with TRBJ1-5; 7 nucleotides align to TRBD1. From germline, CDR1 is LNHDA and CDR2 SQIVND (reference sequence). The length of the CDR3 is 14 residues. The V and J ends lost 5 bases and 5 bases, in that order; junction bases with no gene match: 6. The full variable domain, with the rest looked up from reference TRBV19 and TRBJ1-5, is DGGITQSPKYLFRKEGQNVTLSCEQNLNHDAMYWYRQDPGQGLRLIYYSQIVNDFQKGDIAEGYSVSREKKESFPLTVTSAQKNPTAFYLCASSPSRGYQPQHFGDGTRLSIL.

V usage is TRBV5-1 and J usage is TRBJ2-5, with D possibly matching TRBD1 (6 bases). This CDR3 spans 14 amino acids. V lost 3 bases and J 1 base, leaving 10 bases between the germline ends. Germline V CDR1 and CDR2: SGHRS, YFSETQ. CDR3 nucleotide sequence: TGCGCCAGCAGCTACGGGACATTCCAAGAGACCCAGTACTTC. It specifies CASSYGTFQETQYF.

This clone has a single count. The junction departs from the called germline gene at one end, perhaps through a read error. V gene TRBV7-9 combines with J gene TRBJ1-5; TRBD1 aligns across 10 bases. Germline V CDR1 and CDR2: SEHNR, FQNEAQ (reference sequence). The CDR3 length is 15 residues. The DNA of the CDR3 is TGTTCCAGCAGCCAGGGACAGGGGAGCAATCAGCCCCAGCATTTT. Protein: CSSSQGQGSNQPQHF.

The J gene is TRBJ2-5, the V gene TRBV5-1, with 11 nucleotides matching TRBD2. The germline CDR1 and CDR2 sequences are SGHRS and YFSETQ. J gave up 4 bases and V 4 bases, and 9 bases lay outside the gene matches. CDR3 length equals 16 residues. CDR3 DNA: TGCGCCAGCAGCACTAGCGGGAGACAGGGGAGAGAGACCCAGTACTTC. Amino acids: CASSTSGRQGRETQYF.

In the case of this clone: This specimen includes other DNA sequences encoding the same CDR3. The chain is built from TRBV6-5 and TRBJ2-2; D possibly corresponds to TRBD1 (7 bases). In germline, CDR1 is MNHEY, CDR2 SVGAGI. V was clipped by 2 bases and J by 1 base, with 11 bases between them. The CDR3 runs to 16 residues. This CDR3 reads CASSYDQGGNTGELFF. DNA of the CDR3: TGTGCCAGCAGTTACGATCAGGGGGGGAACACCGGGGAGCTGTTTTTT.

Concerning this clone: One end of the junction varies from germline; a read error may be responsible. The chain couples TRBV4-1 to TRBJ1-2; the D is unclear. The CDR3 contains 15 residues. Germline lookup yields CDR1 MGHRA and CDR2 YSYEKL. The CDR3 reads CASSQEVTSLYGYTF. CDR3 nucleotides: TGTGCCAGCAGCCAAGAGGTGACTTCTCTCTATGGCTACACCTTC.

J is TRBJ1-5 and V is TRBV7-6; no firm D call. The V end lost 5 bases, the J end lost 3 bases, and 23 bases lay between the germline ends. Germline V gene lookup returns CDR1 SGHVS and CDR2 FNYEAQ. CDR3 length equals 18 residues. The CDR3 nucleotides read TGTGCCAGCAGCCCGGTCCCGGCAGACTCCTTCCTCAATCAGCCCCAGCATTTT. Residues: CASSPVPADSFLNQPQHF.

The V call is TRBV6-6, the J call TRBJ1-3; D uncertain. Germline V gene lookup returns CDR1 MNHNY and CDR2 SVGAGI (reference sequence). V lost 8 bases and J 0 bases, leaving 11 bases between the germline ends. The CDR3 sequence is 14 residues long. The DNA for the CDR3 is TGTGCCAGCGCCTTAGACAACTCTGGAAACACCATATATTTT. Its translation: CASALDNSGNTIYF.

The chain couples TRBV5-1 to TRBJ2-7; a possible D gene is TRBD1 (6 bases). The CDR3 spans 13 residues. Germline values: CDR1 SGHRS, CDR2 YFSETQ. Trimming stripped 0 bases from V and 4 bases from J, with 8 bases between. Here the CDR3 reads CASSLGGQYEQYF. The CDR3 nucleotides read TGCGCCAGCAGCTTGGGTGGACAGTACGAGCAGTACTTC.

The chain recombines TRBV29-1 with TRBJ1-1; tentative D call: TRBD1 (5 bases). Germline CDR1 reads SQVTM; CDR2 reads ANQGSEA. The CDR3 runs 13 residues. The V end lost 1 base, the J end lost 4 bases, and 10 bases lay between the germline ends. The DNA for the CDR3 is TGCAGCGTTGAAGGGGGGGACGGCACTGAAGCTTTCTTT. This encodes CSVEGGDGTEAFF.

The V gene is TRBV30, the J gene TRBJ2-7; the match to TRBD2 covers 13 bases. V lost 3 bases and J lost 9; bases outside the gene matches: 2. CDR1 and CDR2 from the germline V gene are GTSNPN and SVGIG (reference sequence). There are 12 residues in the CDR3. CDR3 DNA: TGTGCCTGGAGACTAGCGGGAGGGCTGCAGTACTTC. Translated, it gives CAWRLAGGLQYF.

This clone came up a few times. The chain links TRBV4-1 to TRBJ2-3; D remains ambiguous. Looked up from germline, CDR1 is MGHRA and CDR2 is YSYEKL. The CDR3 runs 16 residues. V lost 0 bases to trimming and J lost 2 bases, with 12 bases between them. CDR3 DNA: TGCGCCAGCAGCCAAGATAACTACCAAGTCACAGATACGCAGTATTTT. Translation gives CASSQDNYQVTDTQYF.

This clone appeared a single time. The chain couples TRBV6-5 to TRBJ2-5; D unclear. The CDR3 is made up of 13 amino acids. In germline, CDR1 is MNHEY, CDR2 SVGAGI. Trimming took 6 bases from V and 3 from J, leaving 11 bases between them. The CDR3 DNA sequence: TGTGCCAGCAGCGACGGGTATAAAGAGACCCAGTACTTC. Amino acids: CASSDGYKETQYF.

This sequence joins TRBV19 and TRBJ2-7; D may be TRBD1 (6 bases). This CDR3 contains 14 residues. The germline V and J ends were trimmed by 3 bases and 2 bases, with 11 bases remaining between them. The germline CDR1 and CDR2 sequences are LNHDA and SQIVND (reference sequence). The DNA of the CDR3 is TGTGCCAGTAGTATCAGGACAGTCCCCTACGAGCAGTACTTC. Its translation is CASSIRTVPYEQYF.

This clone came up a few times. The V gene is TRBV5-5, the J gene TRBJ1-1, with D tentatively TRBD1 (6 bases). The CDR3 length is 14 residues. V dropped 5 bases and J dropped 1 base, with 12 bases sitting between them. Germline V lookup: CDR1 SGHKS, CDR2 YYEKEE (reference sequence). The CDR3 reads CASRTTGPNTEAFF. The CDR3 DNA reads TGTGCCAGCAGAACGACAGGACCGAACACTGAAGCTTTCTTT.

This clone has just a few counts. The J gene is TRBJ1-2, the V gene TRBV2; TRBD1 agrees at 7 bases. CDR1 is SNHLY and CDR2 is FYNNEI in the germline V gene. This CDR3 has 13 amino acids. The V segment lost 4 bases and the J segment 4 bases; nucleotides outside the gene matches: 3. For the CDR3, the DNA is TGTGCCAGCAGTGGAGGGACAGCCTATGGCTACACCTTC. This encodes CASSGGTAYGYTF.

The chain recombines TRBV5-6 with TRBJ1-4, with 7 positions matching TRBD1. This CDR3 comprises 16 residues. V lost 4 bases to trimming and J lost 6 bases; unmatched junction nucleotides: 12. Germline-derived CDR1 and CDR2 are SGHDT and YYEEEE. CDR3 nucleotide sequence: TGTGCCAGCAGCCCAGACCGCCAGGGGGAAGATGAAAAACTGTTTTTT. Translated: CASSPDRQGEDEKLFF. Combining the CDR3 with reference TRBV5-6 and TRBJ1-4 gives the whole variable domain DAGVTQSPTHLIKTRGQQVTLRCSPKSGHDTVSWYQQALGQGPQFIFQYYEEEERQRGNFPDRFSGHQFPNYSSELNVNALLLGDSALYLCASSPDRQGEDEKLFFGSGTQLSVL.

The chain couples TRBV4-1 to TRBJ1-1, with 7 bases identical to TRBD1. Germline V CDR1 and CDR2: MGHRA, YSYEKL. This CDR3 is 15 amino acids long. The V and J ends lost 5 bases and 1 base, in that order; junction bases with no gene match: 7. The CDR3 DNA sequence: TGCGCCAGCAGCTCCCGGACAGGAAGGAACACTGAAGCTTTCTTT. This codes for CASSSRTGRNTEAFF.

This chain uses TRBV27 with TRBJ1-4; 8 bases match TRBD1. Germline CDR1 and CDR2: MNHEY and SMNVEV (reference sequence). This CDR3 has 14 amino acids. J was trimmed by 10 bases and V by 5 bases; bases with no gene match: 9. CDR3 loop: CASSTGTGIGKLFF. CDR3 DNA: TGTGCCAGCAGTACCGGGACAGGAATCGGAAAACTGTTTTTT. The variable domain in full, with the rest retrieved from reference TRBV27 and TRBJ1-4, is EAQVTQNPRYLITVTGKKLTVTCSQNMNHEYMSWYRQDPGLGLRQIYYSMNVEVTDKGDVPEGYKVSRKEKRNFPLILESPSPNQTSLYFCASSTGTGIGKLFFGSGTQLSVL.

This clone was observed once. At the DNA level, this CDR3 is encoded by other sequences in the same sample as well. The chain has TRBV7-9 and TRBJ2-5, with a tentative D call TRBD1 (5 bases). The CDR3 length is 14 residues. V was shortened by 2 bases and J by 2 bases, with 9 bases between the two germline ends. Looked up from germline, CDR1 is SEHNR and CDR2 is FQNEAQ (reference sequence). DNA of the CDR3: TGTGCCAGCAGCTTATTCAGGGTACAAGAGACCCAGTACTTC. This gives the protein CASSLFRVQETQYF.

In this sample, this clone turned up a few times. The rearrangement links TRBV10-1 to TRBJ2-1, with D possibly matching TRBD2 (5 bases). The CDR3 consists of 16 residues. V was cut by 0 bases and J by 6 bases, with 15 bases left in between. Looked up from germline, CDR1 is WNHNN and CDR2 is SYGVQD (reference sequence). CDR3 amino acids: CASSESFAGESNEQFF. CDR3 in DNA: TGCGCCAGCAGTGAGTCGTTTGCGGGCGAGAGCAATGAGCAGTTCTTC.

The CDR3 DNA reads TGTGCCAGCAGTTCAGGGTACCCAGCCGGGGAGCTGTTTTTT. Residues: CASSSGYPAGELFF. The rearrangement links TRBV6-5 to TRBJ2-2; a possible D gene is TRBD1 (5 bases). The length of the CDR3 is 14 residues. The V gene lost 4 bases and the J gene lost 6 bases, with 12 bases spanning the gap. Germline V lookup: CDR1 MNHEY, CDR2 SVGAGI.

The chain couples TRBV7-8 to TRBJ2-7, with D unclear. Germline V lookup: CDR1 SGHVS, CDR2 FQNEAQ. The CDR3 extends over 15 amino acids. Trimming removed 1 base from V and 2 bases from J, with 12 bases in between. In DNA form, the CDR3 reads TGTGCCAGCAGCTTAGGAAGTCCAACAACCTACGAGCAGTACTTC. It specifies CASSLGSPTTYEQYF.

This clone was counted once. The chain couples TRBV11-2 to TRBJ2-5, with 12 nucleotides matching TRBD2. Germline loops: CDR1 SGHAT, CDR2 FQNNGV. V dropped 6 bases and J dropped 4; count of bases not matched to a gene: 9. The CDR3 totals 16 residues. CDR3: CASSSGTSGSPETQYF. The DNA for the CDR3 is TGTGCCAGCAGTTCAGGGACTAGCGGGTCCCCAGAGACCCAGTACTTC.

This clone was seen a few times. DNA of the CDR3: TGTGCCAGCAGCGTAGGAAGCGGGTCCTCCTACGAGCAGTACTTC. It specifies CASSVGSGSSYEQYF. This sequence joins TRBV9 and TRBJ2-7; D possibly corresponds to TRBD2 (6 bases). CDR1 and CDR2 (germline): SGDLS, YYNGEE. The CDR3 totals 15 residues. V was shortened by 0 bases and J by 0 bases, with 10 bases between the two germline ends.